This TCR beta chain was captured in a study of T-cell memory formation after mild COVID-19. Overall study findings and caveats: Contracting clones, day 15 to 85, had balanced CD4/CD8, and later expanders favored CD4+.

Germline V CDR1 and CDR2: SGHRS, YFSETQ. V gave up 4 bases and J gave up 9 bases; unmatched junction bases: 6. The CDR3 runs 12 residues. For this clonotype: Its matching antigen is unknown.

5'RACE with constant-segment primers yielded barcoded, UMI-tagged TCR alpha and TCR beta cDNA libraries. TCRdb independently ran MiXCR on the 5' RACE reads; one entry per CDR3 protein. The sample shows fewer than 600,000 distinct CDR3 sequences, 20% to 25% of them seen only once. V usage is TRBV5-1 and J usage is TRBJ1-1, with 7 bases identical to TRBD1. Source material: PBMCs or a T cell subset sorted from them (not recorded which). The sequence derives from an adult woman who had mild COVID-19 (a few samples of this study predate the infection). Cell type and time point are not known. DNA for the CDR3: TGCGCCAGCAGCCTGACGACAGGGCAAGCTTTCTTT. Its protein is CASSLTTGQAFF.